These 6 T cell receptor beta chains originate from one sample sequenced in a study of T cell responses to AZD1222 COVID-19 vaccine. The method was immunoSEQ multiplex PCR; TCRdb's version includes in-frame clones alone and lacks a portion of them. The sample has approximately 91,000 clones, around nine tenths seen once; the top ten hold approximately 12%. Specimen: peripheral blood, collected on day 0 of AZD1222 vaccination. The receptor set was obtained from an adult in good health.

J is TRBJ2-1 and V is TRBV6-5; a possible D gene is TRBD1 (6 bases). Looked up from germline, CDR1 is MNHEY and CDR2 is SVGAGI. V was trimmed by 7 bases and J by 0 bases, leaving 13 bases between them. There are 15 residues in the CDR3. The CDR3 DNA reads TGTGCCAGCATTGGGGGCTTGAGCTCCTACAATGAGCAGTTCTTC. Its protein product is CASIGGLSSYNEQFF.

The chain uses TRBV6-5 and TRBJ1-5; D might be TRBD1 (6 bases). The V gene lost 7 bases and the J gene lost 3 bases, with 13 bases spanning the gap. The CDR3 extends over 14 amino acids. Per the germline V gene, CDR1 is MNHEY and CDR2 is SVGAGI. CDR3 protein: CASNFGTNNQPQHF. CDR3 nucleotide sequence: TGTGCCAGCAACTTCGGGACAAACAATCAGCCCCAGCATTTT.

This chain joins TRBV27 and TRBJ2-7; no definite D call. Germline V gene lookup returns CDR1 MNHEY and CDR2 SMNVEV (reference sequence). The CDR3 totals 18 residues. V was trimmed by 2 bases and J by 0 bases, leaving 20 bases between them. The CDR3 DNA follows: TGTGCCAGCAGTTTACCCCTTAGGTTGGGTCATAGCTCCTACGAGCAGTACTTC. This translates into CASSLPLRLGHSSYEQYF.

The chain couples TRBV19 to TRBJ2-1, with D unclear. CDR1 and CDR2 (germline): LNHDA, SQIVND (reference sequence). There are 11 residues in the CDR3. Trimming took 3 bases from V and 7 from J, leaving 4 bases between them. This CDR3 is CASSMGNEQFF. In DNA, the CDR3 is TGTGCCAGTAGTATGGGGAATGAGCAGTTCTTC.

The V gene is TRBV14, the J gene TRBJ2-2; unclear D gene. The CDR3 spans 14 residues. Germline V gene sequence: CDR1 SGHDN, CDR2 FVKESK. Trimming removed 4 bases from V and 3 bases from J, with 9 bases in between. CDR3 protein: CASSPRWDTGELFF. As DNA, the CDR3 is TGTGCCAGCAGCCCCCGATGGGACACCGGGGAGCTGTTTTTT.

This chain joins TRBV6-1 and TRBJ2-5; possibly TRBD1 for D (5 bases). The length of the CDR3 is 14 residues. The germline V and J ends were trimmed by 8 bases and 5 bases, with 18 bases remaining between them. Germline CDR1 and CDR2: MNHNS and SASEGT. CDR3 in DNA: TGTGCCAGCGTGCAGGACATTCCTGGGGAGACCCAGTACTTC. Translated: CASVQDIPGETQYF.